Following are 19 T cell receptor beta chains from one sample sequenced in a study of blood T cell repertoires in COVID-19. The method was immunoSEQ multiplex PCR; TCRdb's version includes in-frame clones alone and lacks a portion of them. Of under 350,000 clones listed, 80% to 90% were seen once; the top ten hold about 4.2%. Sequenced input: PBMCs or T cells enriched from blood (not recorded which). The receptors stem from a woman in her forties with acute COVID-19.

CDR3 bases: TGTGCCAGTAGCAAAAGGGACCGGGACTACCCTCACAATGAGCAGTTCTTC. Translated: CASSKRDRDYPHNEQFF. This chain links TRBV19 with TRBJ2-1; 7 bases agree with TRBD2. Looked up from germline, CDR1 is LNHDA and CDR2 is SQIVND (reference sequence). V lost 6 bases and J lost 5; bases outside the gene matches: 16. The CDR3 covers 17 residues.

The chain combines TRBV2 with TRBJ1-6; TRBD1 aligns across 9 bases. Germline V CDR1 and CDR2: SNHLY, FYNNEI. The CDR3 is 14 residues long. The ends lost 11 bases at V and 9 bases at J; junction bases unmatched: 11. The CDR3 is CACRTGATGSPLHF. CDR3 nucleotide sequence: TGTGCCTGTAGGACAGGGGCTACGGGTTCACCCCTCCACTTT.

The chain couples TRBV12-3 or TRBV12-4 to TRBJ2-7, with a tentative D call TRBD2 (6 bases). CDR3 size: 12 residues. V was cut by 4 bases and J by 11 bases, with 15 bases left in between. DNA of the CDR3: TGTGCCAGCAGTTCACAAACTAGCAGGGAGTACTTC. It specifies CASSSQTSREYF.

The V gene is TRBV9, the J gene TRBJ2-3; TRBD1 agrees at 7 bases. Germline V CDR1 and CDR2: SGDLS, YYNGEE. The CDR3 length is 15 residues. J lost 1 base, V lost 0 bases, and 2 bases had no gene match. The CDR3 nucleotides are TGTGCCAGCAGCGTAGGCGGACAGGGCACAGATACGCAGTATTTT. Encoded protein: CASSVGGQGTDTQYF.

The rearrangement links TRBV28 to TRBJ1-2; 9 nucleotides agree with TRBD1. CDR3 length: 14 residues. The trim removed 7 bases at V and 5 bases at J, leaving 8 bases unmatched. Germline assignment: CDR1 MDHEN and CDR2 SYDVKM. In DNA, the CDR3 is TGTGCCAGCATCGCCGAGGGACAGGGTTATGGCTACACCTTC. This encodes CASIAEGQGYGYTF.

Here the CDR3 DNA reads TGTGCCAGCACCCCTGATGACAGGGGGCGCGAAGCTTTCTTT. Translation gives CASTPDDRGREAFF. J is TRBJ1-1 and V is TRBV9; TRBD1 matches 10 bases. The CDR3 has 14 residues. After removal of 6 bases from V and 8 bases from J, the junction contained 10 bases not matched to a gene. From germline, CDR1 is SGDLS and CDR2 YYNGEE.

The V call is TRBV12-3 or TRBV12-4, the J call TRBJ1-4, with D possibly being TRBD1 (6 bases). CDR3 length: 13 amino acids. Trimming stripped 3 bases from V and 15 bases from J, with 17 bases between. In DNA, the CDR3 is TGTGCCAGCAGTTTGGGGGACATGAGTATAGTGTTTTTT. Translating gives CASSLGDMSIVFF.

The V call is TRBV18, the J call TRBJ1-2; 8 positions agree with TRBD1. From germline, CDR1 is KGHSH and CDR2 LQKENI. The ends lost 5 bases at V and 8 bases at J; junction bases unmatched: 10. The CDR3 contains 14 residues. The CDR3 region is CASSEDRAMIGYTF. CDR3 DNA sequence: TGTGCCAGCTCAGAGGACAGGGCTATGATCGGCTACACCTTC.

This sequence joins TRBV4-2 and TRBJ1-5; TRBD1 is a possible D gene (6 bases). Germline CDR1 and CDR2: LGHNA and YNFKEQ. Trimming left V 4 bases short and J 6 bases short, with 13 bases between. CDR3 length equals 14 residues. The CDR3 bases are TGTGCCAGCAGCCTTTACAGGGAGGGTCAGCCCCAGCATTTT. Protein product: CASSLYREGQPQHF.

J is TRBJ1-3 and V is TRBV18; 10 bases align to TRBD1. V was pared by 6 bases and J by 4 bases, with 9 bases of the junction left unmatched. Germline CDR1 KGHSH, CDR2 LQKENI. This CDR3 contains 16 residues. The CDR3 protein is CASSPGQGRIGNTIYF. The CDR3 DNA reads TGTGCCAGCTCGCCGGGACAGGGGAGGATAGGAAACACCATATATTTT.

The V gene is TRBV4-3, the J gene TRBJ1-5; 8 nucleotides agree with TRBD1. Germline-derived CDR1 and CDR2 are LGHNA and YSLEER. The J segment lost 7 bases and the V segment lost 3 bases, leaving 2 bases of the junction unmatched. The CDR3 is 13 residues long. CDR3 region: CASSHTGGQPQHF. The CDR3 DNA follows: TGCGCCAGCAGCCACACAGGGGGGCAGCCCCAGCATTTT.

A single count supports this clone. This chain links TRBV24-1 with TRBJ2-5, with D hard to call. V was trimmed by 0 bases and J by 5 bases, leaving 15 bases between them. CDR1 is KGHDR, CDR2 SFDVKD, per germline. This CDR3 has 16 residues. The DNA of the CDR3 is TGTGCCACCAGTGATTTGAATTTCGCGTCGCGGGAGACCCAGTACTTC. It translates to CATSDLNFASRETQYF.

The chain uses TRBV3-1 (or the pseudogene TRBV3-2) and TRBJ1-1, with no clear D. Trimming cost V 6 bases and J 1 base, with 9 bases left between them. CDR3 size: 13 residues. The germline V gene encodes CDR1 LGHDT and CDR2 YNNKEL (reference sequence). This CDR3 reads CASREGQNTEAFF. The CDR3 DNA sequence: TGTGCCAGCAGGGAGGGCCAGAACACTGAAGCTTTCTTT.

V is TRBV4-3 and J is TRBJ2-7; TRBD2 matches 10 bases. This CDR3 contains 15 residues. The ends lost 1 base at V and 4 bases at J; junction bases unmatched: 4. Germline-derived CDR1 and CDR2 are LGHNA and YSLEER. The CDR3 DNA reads as TGCGCCAGCAGCCAAGCAGCTAGCGGGAGTTACGAGCAGTACTTC. It specifies CASSQAASGSYEQYF.

This chain connects TRBV4-1 to TRBJ2-3; 12 bases map to TRBD2. Trimming cost V 3 bases and J 3 bases; bases outside gene matches: 13. CDR3 size: 19 residues. Germline values: CDR1 MGHRA, CDR2 YSYEKL. CDR3 protein: CASSQPSGLAGKGTDTQYF. CDR3 nucleotide sequence: TGCGCCAGCAGCCAGCCCTCGGGACTAGCGGGTAAGGGTACAGATACGCAGTATTTT.

The chain couples TRBV4-3 to TRBJ2-7, with TRBD2 matching 10 bases. From germline, CDR1 is LGHNA and CDR2 YSLEER. This CDR3 has 17 residues. The V segment lost 1 base and the J segment 1 base; nucleotides outside the gene matches: 7. CDR3 protein: CASSQAIAGGVSYEQYF. CDR3 nucleotide sequence: TGCGCCAGCAGCCAAGCGATAGCGGGAGGAGTTTCCTACGAGCAGTACTTC.

V gene TRBV18 combines with J gene TRBJ1-1; unclear D gene. The germline CDR1 and CDR2 sequences are KGHSH and LQKENI. The CDR3 length is 12 residues. V gave up 2 bases and J gave up 6 bases, with 7 bases separating them. CDR3 sequence: CASSPVIPEAFF. For the CDR3, the DNA is TGTGCCAGCTCACCAGTTATCCCTGAAGCTTTCTTT.

The genes are TRBV27 and TRBJ1-2; 8 bases fit TRBD1. Trimming cost V 3 bases and J 2 bases; bases outside gene matches: 2. The CDR3 totals 14 residues. CDR1 is MNHEY, CDR2 SMNVEV, per germline (reference sequence). The CDR3 nucleotides are TGTGCCAGCAGTTTCAACAGGGGGAACTATGGCTACACCTTC. The encoded protein is CASSFNRGNYGYTF.

This clone was recorded a few times. The chain recombines TRBV10-3 with TRBJ1-1, with D maybe TRBD1 (5 bases). The length of the CDR3 is 12 residues. V was trimmed by 5 bases and J by 8 bases, leaving 12 bases between them. Germline-derived CDR1 and CDR2 are ENHRY and SYGVKD. CDR3 region: CAISFQGTEAFF. CDR3 in DNA: TGTGCCATCAGTTTCCAGGGAACGGAAGCTTTCTTT.